The present entry profiles one TCR beta chain with its context. Its antigen remains unknown. The data derive from a study of shared clonotypes between healthy human individuals. Only CD45RO-negative cells positively selected for CCR7 counted as naive CD8 cells, so terminally differentiated effector memory CD45RA+ cells were excluded. The material for each subset, its genomic DNA, was split evenly across several immunoSEQ plates. Clones were sequenced by immunoSEQ multiplex PCR, and TCRdb holds only the in-frame ones, with some missing. The table shows over 750,000 clones, with just over 95% occurring only once. The trim removed 0 bases at V and 4 bases at J, leaving 10 bases unmatched. The CDR3 totals 19 residues. Looked up from germline, CDR1 is SGHAT and CDR2 is FQNNGV. General observations from the study: Between a handful of donors, naive CD4 clonotypes were shared at a level of around 5.1%.

This sequence joins TRBV11-2 and TRBJ2-1; 12 bases line up with TRBD2. The material sequenced was naive CD8+ T cells sorted from blood. The receptor comes from a man younger than 45 in good health. The CDR3 sequence is CASSLDARLAGVRYNEQFF. CDR3 DNA: TGTGCCAGCAGCTTAGATGCCCGACTAGCGGGAGTTCGATACAATGAGCAGTTCTTC.